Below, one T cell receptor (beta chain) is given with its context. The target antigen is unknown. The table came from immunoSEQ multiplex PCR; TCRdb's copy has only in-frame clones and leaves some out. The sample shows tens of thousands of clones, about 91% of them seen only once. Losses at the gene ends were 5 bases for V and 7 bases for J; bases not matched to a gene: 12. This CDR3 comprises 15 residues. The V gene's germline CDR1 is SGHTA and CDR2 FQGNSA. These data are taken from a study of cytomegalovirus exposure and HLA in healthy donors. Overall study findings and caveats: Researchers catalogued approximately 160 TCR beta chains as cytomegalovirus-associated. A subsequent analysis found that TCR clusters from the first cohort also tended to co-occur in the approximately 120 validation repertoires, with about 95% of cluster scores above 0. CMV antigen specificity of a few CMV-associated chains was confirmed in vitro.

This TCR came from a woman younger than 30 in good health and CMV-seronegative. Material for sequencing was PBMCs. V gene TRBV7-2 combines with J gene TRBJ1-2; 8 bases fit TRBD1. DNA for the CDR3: TGTGCCAGCAGCGGCTACCCGACAGGGGATCCTGGCTACACCTTC. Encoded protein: CASSGYPTGDPGYTF.